Sequencing of this T cell receptor beta chain was carried out in a study of blood T cell repertoires in COVID-19 (dated by TCRdb to between 2020 and 2021). For the wider study: The collaborator samples originated in the United States, Italy and Spain and spanned the acute and convalescent phases of COVID-19. The material from the prospective study consisted of cDNA or gDNA derived from T cells, B-cell-depleted T cells, or PBMCs. Deeply sampled blood TCRbeta repertoires from subjects exposed to, actively infected with, or recovered from COVID-19 were included in the dataset. The repertoires were released in a freely available public database intended as a resource for research on the immune response to SARS-CoV-2. Samples came from the ongoing ImmuneRACE study (first 160 participants) plus 1,254 subjects from 6 global collaborators. Sample metadata almost always included a de-identified subject ID, COVID-19 status, age in years and sex. Where available, HLA class I and class II types were taken from metadata supplied by the sample provider and were not determined by assay-based typing.

Another Seattle source contributed samples from volunteer blood donors who had recovered from COVID-19. The collaborating institutions used their own protocols to collect whole blood in K2EDTA tubes. Collaborator samples were shipped for TCRbeta analysis as frozen whole blood, isolated PBMCs, or DNA extracted from either sample type. TCRbeta CDR3 regions were amplified from genomic DNA by means of the immunoSEQ Assay, a bias-controlled multiplex PCR. Per the original workflow: Nucleated cell counts per sample were estimated from amplification of reference gene primers within the assay. To quantify the absolute abundance of each unique TCRbeta CDR3 rearrangement, sequence reads were collapsed and filtered. For each sample, productive Simpson clonality was calculated by taking the square root of Simpson's diversity index across productive rearrangements. Drawn from immuneACCESS, this table holds only the in-frame rearrangements with V and J called that TCRdb kept. Clones are partly lost; checked studies trace under half to an unresolved V gene and leave the rest unexplained. The V and J calls and clone size come from that table; D and trimming were worked out from the DNA. The sample table holds a few hundred thousand clones, of which around nine tenths were seen once. The ten top clones hold approximately 9.8% of the sample.

V ends up 11 bases short and J 5 bases short, with an unmatched junction base count of 10. Sequences MNHEY (CDR1) and SMNVEV (CDR2) are obtained from the germline V gene (reference sequence). The CDR3 contains 13 residues, cysteine and phenylalanine counted. CDR3 DNA only is kept here, 39 bases in frame from base 1. General findings and caveats noted by the study authors: The amount of clinical and demographic metadata varied by source and participant and was provided uncurated.

Points on this clone: This clone's antigen is unknown. The record has no base qualities; no much larger clone is one base away.

What was sequenced was peripheral blood. The TCR was taken from a man aged 40-49 years who had recovered from COVID-19. This receptor chain uses TRBV27 and TRBJ2-5, and TRBD2 aligns with 8 junction nucleotides. The DNA is TGTGCCTCCCGGGCTAGCGGGTCTGAGACCCAGTACTTC. Its protein product is CASRASGSETQYF.